The rows below give T cell receptor beta chains drawn from one sample of a study of cytomegalovirus exposure and HLA in healthy donors. Assay: immunoSEQ multiplex PCR; the TCRdb copy retains only in-frame clones and omits some. The top ten hold less than 4.5% of the sample, which has approximately 190,000 clones, 81% seen once. What was sequenced was PBMCs. These receptors all come from a man in his forties or fifties in good health and CMV-seronegative. Both conserved end residues are part of each CDR3. The D gene is left open where the match is weak. The listing skips clone size in some rows; elsewhere it reads once, few, many or a size class.

cdr3_aa	cdr3_nt	v_call	j_call	d_call	clone_size
CASSSQDSPNSPLHF	TGTGCCAGCAGCTCTCAGGATTCACCCAATTCACCCCTCCACTTT	TRBV7-9	TRBJ1-6	-	-
CASSSGGGKGETQYF	TGTGCCAGCAGCTCGGGGGGGGGAAAGGGGGAGACCCAGTACTTC	TRBV7-2	TRBJ2-5	TRBD2	once
CATFYNEQFF	TGCGCCACCTTTTACAATGAGCAGTTCTTC	TRBV10-2	TRBJ2-1	-	-
CATSRRGTGHPTNEKLFF	TGTGCCACCAGCAGACGGGGGACGGGGCATCCAACTAATGAAAAACTGTTTTTT	TRBV15	TRBJ1-4	-	-
CASSGQHSNTEAFF	TGTGCCAGCAGCGGACAGCATTCGAACACTGAAGCTTTCTTT	TRBV2	TRBJ1-1	-	-
CASSPWEGVQPQHF	TGTGCCAGCAGCCCTTGGGAGGGCGTTCAGCCCCAGCATTTT	TRBV7-2	TRBJ1-5	-	-
CASSPTGNNSPLHF	TGTGCCAGCAGCCCCACAGGGAATAATTCACCCCTCCACTTT	TRBV6-6	TRBJ1-6	-	-
CASSPSDREPGYTF	TGTGCCAGCAGCCCCTCCGACAGGGAGCCCGGCTACACCTTC	TRBV14	TRBJ1-2	TRBD1	-
CASRRPYSGTGLYF	TGTGCCAGCAGGCGACCCTATTCCGGGACAGGGCTGTACTTC	TRBV6-5	TRBJ2-7	TRBD1	-
CASSSQDRGSYEQYF	TGCGCCAGCAGCTCTCAGGACAGGGGGTCCTACGAGCAGTACTTC	TRBV5-1	TRBJ2-7	TRBD1	-
CASNFYNSPLHF	TGTGCCAGCAACTTCTATAATTCACCCCTCCACTTT	TRBV6-6	TRBJ1-6	-	once
CASSLRGRDTEQFF	TGTGCCAGCAGCCTCCGTGGCAGGGACACTGAGCAGTTCTTC	TRBV7-2	TRBJ2-1	-	-
CASSTGTGNEQYF	TGTGCCAGCTCAACCGGGACAGGGAACGAGCAGTACTTC	TRBV18	TRBJ2-7	TRBD1	-
CASSPRSGGYEQYF	TGCGCCAGCAGCCCTAGATCCGGGGGCTACGAGCAGTACTTC	TRBV4-1	TRBJ2-7	-	-
CASSLRDRGSPLHF	TGTGCCAGCTCCCTTAGGGACAGGGGTTCACCCCTCCACTTT	TRBV18	TRBJ1-6	TRBD1	-
CASITGGITEAFF	TGTGCCAGCATTACAGGGGGCATAACTGAAGCTTTCTTT	TRBV25-1	TRBJ1-1	TRBD1	-
CASSTGTGYEQYF	TGTGCCAGCTCGACAGGGACTGGATACGAGCAGTACTTC	TRBV6-5	TRBJ2-7	-	once
CASSVAGTRADTQYF	TGTGCCAGCAGCGTAGCTGGGACTAGGGCAGATACGCAGTATTTT	TRBV9	TRBJ2-3	TRBD2	-
CATSMKQGATEAFF	TGTGCCACCAGCATGAAACAGGGGGCTACTGAAGCTTTCTTT	TRBV15	TRBJ1-1	TRBD1	-
CASSVDLRGGGYGYTF	TGTGCCAGCAGTGTAGATCTCCGTGGGGGCGGCTATGGCTACACCTTC	TRBV25-1	TRBJ1-2	-	few
CASRSRTGQETQYF	TGTGCCAGCAGGTCTAGGACTGGCCAAGAGACCCAGTACTTC	TRBV27	TRBJ2-5	-	-